The 28 T cell receptor beta chains below all came from one sample that was sequenced in a study of T cells after yellow fever vaccination (dated by TCRdb to between 2018 and 2021). The library came from 5' RACE. TCRdb records Illumina HiSeq 2500 as the sequencer. TCRdb handled the public reads itself, with Q25 trimming in fastp and clone calling in MiXCR, and kept productive beta chains. Rows matching on CDR3 protein sequence are summarized as one entry with the most common DNA and genes. Recorded for this sample are some 560,000 distinct CDR3 sequences; about 19% of them occurred a single time. The ten biggest clones cover more than 13% of the sample. This specimen's treatment or condition label, interpreted: live attenuated yellow fever vaccine strain. The input for sequencing was PBMCs, taken 15 days after the yellow fever booster vaccination. Every receptor here comes from a man aged 30-40 years who received the YFV17D yellow fever vaccine.

The chain combines TRBV5-1 with TRBJ2-2; tentatively, D is TRBD2 (5 bases). Looked up from germline, CDR1 is SGHRS and CDR2 is YFSETQ. This CDR3 is 13 amino acids long. V dropped 3 bases and J dropped 4 bases, with 7 bases sitting between them. In DNA form, the CDR3 reads TGCGCCAGCAGCTGGGAGACCACCGGGGAGCTGTTTTTT. Translated: CASSWETTGELFF.

This clonotype was recorded a few times. The rearrangement joins TRBV20-1 to TRBJ2-1, with 11 positions matching TRBD2. J was trimmed by 10 bases and V by 2 bases; bases with no gene match: 7. The CDR3 is 14 residues long. Per the germline V gene, CDR1 is DFQATT and CDR2 is SNEGSKA (reference sequence). CDR3 in amino acids: CSARPISGRGEQFF. CDR3 nucleotides: TGCAGTGCTAGACCCATTAGCGGGAGGGGCGAGCAGTTCTTC.

This chain joins TRBV7-8 and TRBJ2-3, with TRBD1 matching 7 bases. Germline V gene sequence: CDR1 SGHVS, CDR2 FQNEAQ. The CDR3 is 16 amino acids. The V gene end was trimmed by 5 bases and the J gene end by 5 bases; junction bases not matched to a gene: 13. The CDR3 DNA reads TGTGCCAGCAGCCTCGGGACAGCTAAGTACAGAGATACGCAGTATTTT. This codes for CASSLGTAKYRDTQYF.

The chain recombines TRBV7-2 with TRBJ2-7, with a weak D call TRBD2 (5 bases). The CDR3 is made up of 14 amino acids. With 2 bases removed from V and 4 bases from J, the gap between germline ends came to 12 bases. The germline V gene has CDR1 SGHTA and CDR2 FQGNSA. The DNA for the CDR3 is TGTGCCAGCAGCTTACGACGGGGTTTGTACGAGCAGTACTTC. Amino acid sequence: CASSLRRGLYEQYF. Using reference TRBV7-2 and TRBJ2-7 for the parts outside the CDR3, the full variable domain is GAGVSQSPSNKVTEKGKDVELRCDPISGHTALYWYRQSLGQGLEFLIYFQGNSAPDKSGLPSDRFSAERTGGSVSTLTIQRTQQEDSAVYLCASSLRRGLYEQYFGPGTRLTVT.

This chain uses TRBV24-1 with TRBJ2-3; weak D call: TRBD2 (5 bases). Deletions cut 4 bases from V and 0 bases from J, with 13 bases between. Germline CDR1 is KGHDR and CDR2 is SFDVKD. CDR3 length: 16 residues. The CDR3 coding sequence is TGTGCCACCAGTGACGGAGCGGAAACTAGCACAGATACGCAGTATTTT. Protein: CATSDGAETSTDTQYF.

This clonotype was found a few times. This chain joins TRBV10-3 and TRBJ2-1; no clear D gene. Germline values: CDR1 ENHRY, CDR2 SYGVKD. The CDR3 spans 11 residues. V lost 3 bases and J 7 bases, leaving 4 bases between the germline ends. DNA of the CDR3: TGTGCCATCAGTGATGGTAATGAGCAGTTCTTC. Its translation: CAISDGNEQFF.

In its sample, this clonotype was seen a few times. The J gene is TRBJ2-7, the V gene TRBV14, with D possibly being TRBD1 or TRBD2 (5 bases each). Per the germline V gene, CDR1 is SGHDN and CDR2 is FVKESK. V lost 7 bases and J lost 2, with 24 bases in between. The CDR3 extends over 17 amino acids. The CDR3 loop reads CASTPHVTGTDPYEQYF. CDR3 in DNA: TGTGCCAGCACACCCCATGTCACCGGGACGGACCCCTACGAGCAGTACTTC.

This clonotype turned up a few times. The rearrangement joins TRBV25-1 to TRBJ2-7; 8 nucleotides match TRBD1. J was trimmed by 1 base and V by 5 bases; bases with no gene match: 13. The CDR3 runs to 17 residues. CDR1 is MGHDK, CDR2 SYGVNS, per germline. The CDR3 DNA is TGTGCCAGCAGTCCTCGACCCGGGACAGGCCCATCCTACGAGCAGTACTTC. Protein product: CASSPRPGTGPSYEQYF.

This clonotype was counted only a few times. J is TRBJ1-2 and V is TRBV6-6, with 8 bases that match TRBD1. Trimming at V came to 6 bases and at J to 8 bases, leaving 5 bases not matched to a gene. This CDR3 is 12 amino acids long. Germline lookup yields CDR1 MNHNY and CDR2 SVGAGI (reference sequence). The CDR3 spells CASSPTGEGYTF. The CDR3 coding sequence is TGTGCCAGCAGCCCGACAGGGGAAGGCTACACCTTC.

The chain joins TRBV20-1 to TRBJ2-3; D gene uncertain. V was cut by 4 bases and J by 0 bases, with 14 bases left in between. The CDR3 runs to 15 residues. Germline V gene sequence: CDR1 DFQATT, CDR2 SNEGSKA (reference sequence). The CDR3 bases are TGCAGTGCTATTAAACGGAGTGCTAGCACAGATACGCAGTATTTT. Its protein is CSAIKRSASTDTQYF.

V gene TRBV20-1 combines with J gene TRBJ2-3; 8 nucleotides match TRBD2. The CDR3 length is 14 residues. CDR1 is DFQATT and CDR2 is SNEGSKA in the germline V gene (reference sequence). J was trimmed by 3 bases and V by 1 base; bases with no gene match: 3. The CDR3 spells CSARVSGITDTQYF. CDR3 coding DNA: TGCAGTGCTAGAGTTAGCGGGATAACAGATACGCAGTATTTT.

This clonotype has a count of ten or more. V and J are TRBV7-2 and TRBJ1-2, with 7 bases lining up with TRBD1. Germline V CDR1 and CDR2: SGHTA, FQGNSA. This CDR3 spans 13 amino acids. The V gene end was trimmed by 5 bases and the J gene end by 7 bases; junction bases not matched to a gene: 7. Here the CDR3 DNA reads TGTGCCAGCAGCACCGACAGGGTTGCTGGCTACACCTTC. Protein product: CASSTDRVAGYTF.

This clonotype was seen a few times. The chain carries TRBV18 and TRBJ2-1; 10 nucleotides match TRBD2. The CDR3 extends over 15 amino acids. V lost 1 base, J lost 6 bases, and 3 bases stayed unmatched. Germline V lookup: CDR1 KGHSH, CDR2 LQKENI. The CDR3 reads CASSPLSSGSNEQFF. DNA for the CDR3: TGTGCCAGCTCACCACTGTCTAGCGGGAGCAATGAGCAGTTCTTC.

This clonotype has a handful of counts. The chain is built from TRBV2 and TRBJ2-5; no firm D call. V was cut by 6 bases and J by 1 base, with 6 bases left in between. The CDR3 spans 12 residues. Germline V gene data show CDR1 as SNHLY and CDR2 as FYNNEI. CDR3 sequence (DNA): TGTGCCAGCAGGGTTGTCCAAGAGACCCAGTACTTC. Amino acid sequence: CASRVVQETQYF.

There are a few counts of this clonotype. The chain joins TRBV28 to TRBJ2-3; D might be TRBD1 or TRBD2, each matching 5 bases. Between the trimmed V and J ends, which lost 6 bases and 1 base, there was a span of 23 bases. Germline V gene lookup returns CDR1 MDHEN and CDR2 SYDVKM. The CDR3 totals 18 residues. As DNA, the CDR3 is TGTGCCAGCAGCCCCGCAAAAACGGGGACGTGGGGCACAGATACGCAGTATTTT. Its protein is CASSPAKTGTWGTDTQYF. Together with reference TRBV28 and TRBJ2-3, the CDR3 gives the full variable domain: DVKVTQSSRYLVKRTGEKVFLECVQDMDHENMFWYRQDPGLGLRLIYFSYDVKMKEKGDIPEGYSVSREKKERFSLILESASTNQTSMYLCASSPAKTGTWGTDTQYFGPGTRLTVL.

The chain uses TRBV7-2 and TRBJ2-7; a weak D match, TRBD2 (5 bases). The V end was cut by 5 bases, the J end by 2 bases, with 16 bases between. There are 15 residues in the CDR3. The germline V gene has CDR1 SGHTA and CDR2 FQGNSA. The CDR3 coding sequence is TGTGCCAGCAGCCTATTTCGCGGGCCAACCTACGAGCAGTACTTC. This codes for CASSLFRGPTYEQYF.

J is TRBJ2-1 and V is TRBV19; 7 bases are shared with TRBD2. The CDR3 extends over 16 amino acids. The germline CDR1 and CDR2 sequences are LNHDA and SQIVND (reference sequence). The ends lost 3 bases at V and 0 bases at J; junction bases unmatched: 5. The CDR3 DNA reads TGTGCCAGTAGTATTCGGTCTAGCGGCTCCTACAATGAGCAGTTCTTC. Translating gives CASSIRSSGSYNEQFF.

The V and J genes are TRBV20-1 and TRBJ1-2; tentatively, D is TRBD1 (6 bases). This CDR3 is 15 amino acids long. Germline V gene lookup returns CDR1 DFQATT and CDR2 SNEGSKA (reference sequence). The germline V and J ends were trimmed by 3 bases and 6 bases, with 20 bases remaining between them. The CDR3 loop reads CSARVLGGLKDGYTF. DNA of the CDR3: TGCAGTGCTAGGGTCCTTGGGGGGCTGAAGGATGGCTACACCTTC.

This clonotype was seen a few times. This chain joins TRBV20-1 and TRBJ2-5, with TRBD2 matching over 13 bases. Germline lookup yields CDR1 DFQATT and CDR2 SNEGSKA (reference sequence). The CDR3 is 13 residues long. Unmatched junction bases numbered 2, after V lost 5 bases and J lost 5 bases. CDR3 region: CSAPGLAGETQYF. DNA of the CDR3: TGCAGTGCTCCGGGACTAGCGGGGGAGACCCAGTACTTC.

This clonotype was observed a few times. V usage is TRBV11-3 and J usage is TRBJ2-3; no definite D call. The CDR3 extends over 13 amino acids. The ends were cut back, 5 bases at V and 4 bases at J, with 10 bases in the middle. CDR1 and CDR2 (germline): SGHNT, YENEEA. The CDR3 sequence: CASSERLADTQYF. CDR3 bases: TGTGCCAGCAGCGAGAGGCTAGCAGATACGCAGTATTTT.

V usage is TRBV4-3 and J usage is TRBJ2-1, with a tentative D call TRBD2 (6 bases). V was shortened by 3 bases and J by 5 bases, with 14 bases between the two germline ends. Germline values: CDR1 LGHNA, CDR2 YSLEER. The CDR3 consists of 15 residues. CDR3 loop: CASSQGLPADNEQFF. CDR3 nucleotides: TGCGCCAGCAGCCAGGGACTCCCAGCCGACAATGAGCAGTTCTTC.

The CDR3 DNA follows: TGTGCCAGCAGTTTCACCGCGGCAGATACGCAGTATTTT. It codes for CASSFTAADTQYF. The chain joins TRBV27 to TRBJ2-3; no clear D. With 3 bases removed from V and 4 bases from J, the gap between germline ends came to 8 bases. CDR3 length: 13 amino acids. Germline-derived CDR1 and CDR2 are MNHEY and SMNVEV (reference sequence).

This clonotype was detected a few times. The chain is built from TRBV6-1 and TRBJ1-6, with 7 nucleotides matching TRBD1. CDR3 length: 12 amino acids. V lost 6 bases, J lost 9 bases, and 2 bases stayed unmatched. Germline lookup yields CDR1 MNHNS and CDR2 SASEGT. The CDR3 protein is CASSDRVSPLHF. CDR3 DNA sequence: TGTGCCAGCAGCGACAGGGTTTCACCCCTCCACTTT.

This clonotype was found a few times. CDR3 amino acids: CASSPRWGQGRSYEQYF. In DNA form, the CDR3 reads TGTGCCAGCAGCCCTAGGTGGGGCCAGGGGCGCTCCTACGAGCAGTACTTC. This sequence joins TRBV11-2 and TRBJ2-7; possible D gene TRBD1, 6 bases. V was pared by 5 bases and J by 0 bases, with 20 bases between. The CDR3 length is 17 residues. Per germline, CDR1 SGHAT and CDR2 FQNNGV.

The J gene is TRBJ2-3, the V gene TRBV6-1, with D unclear. Per germline, CDR1 MNHNS and CDR2 SASEGT. The V end was cut by 8 bases, the J end by 1 base, with 10 bases between. The CDR3 spans 13 residues. The chain's CDR3 is CASVGYRTDTQYF. The CDR3 nucleotides read TGTGCCAGCGTGGGCTATCGCACAGATACGCAGTATTTT.

This chain joins TRBV5-1 and TRBJ2-3; 8 bases map to TRBD1. Germline CDR1 is SGHRS and CDR2 is YFSETQ. V shed 5 bases, J shed 4 bases, and the junction held 9 bases outside the gene matches. This CDR3 contains 15 residues. CDR3: CASRRTGQASDTQYF. CDR3 bases: TGCGCCAGCAGGAGGACGGGACAGGCCTCAGATACGCAGTATTTT. Complete variable domain (other parts from reference TRBV5-1 and TRBJ2-3): KAGVTQTPRYLIKTRGQQVTLSCSPISGHRSVSWYQQTPGQGLQFLFEYFSETQRNKGNFPGRFSGRQFSNSRSEMNVSTLELGDSALYLCASRRTGQASDTQYFGPGTRLTVL.

The V and J genes are TRBV28 and TRBJ2-1; possible D gene TRBD1, 7 bases. Trimming pared 10 bases from V and 6 bases from J, leaving 22 bases between. Germline CDR1 is MDHEN and CDR2 is SYDVKM. This CDR3 region has 15 residues. CDR3 DNA sequence: TGTGCCACCGAAAGGGGGGACAGAAACTCCAATGAGCAGTTCTTC. It translates to CATERGDRNSNEQFF.

This clonotype showed up just a few times. The chain is built from TRBV11-2 and TRBJ2-7, with a possible D match to TRBD2 (6 bases). The CDR3 covers 15 residues. V lost 7 bases and J 6 bases, leaving 22 bases between the germline ends. The germline gives CDR1 SGHAT, CDR2 FQNNGV. CDR3 amino acids: CASNSVSGSGGEQYF. The DNA of the CDR3 is TGTGCCAGCAATTCCGTATCAGGGTCCGGGGGCGAGCAGTACTTC.